Sequencing of this TCR beta chain was carried out in a study of T cell repertoires in cytomegalovirus infection. About this clonotype itself: The antigen is undetermined.

V was shortened by 10 bases and J by 5 bases, with 15 bases between the two germline ends. CDR1 and CDR2 (germline): SGHDN, FVKESK. There are 12 residues in the CDR3. MiXCR, run by TCRdb on the reads, gives a single entry per CDR3 protein. The table records approximately 910,000 distinct CDR3 sequences, more than 25% of them present only once. The source was cultured CD8+ T cells from PBMCs, collected from culture after CMV antigen stimulation. The sequence came from a human donor in good health (CMV status not recorded). Some clones in this sample may be carry-over from other donors' samples. The chain recombines TRBV14 with TRBJ2-7; D is possibly TRBD2 (6 bases). The CDR3, as DNA: TGTGCCAACAGTCGACGCGGGGACGAGCAGTACTTC. Encoded protein: CANSRRGDEQYF.